The source of this TCR beta chain is a study of regulatory T cells in long-lasting Graves disease. About this clonotype: The antigen is not known.

Documented time point: persistent/refractory GD, antithyroid drugs over 5 years with positive TRAb. From RNA extracted from PBMCs, the TCR library was made. In each case, Graves' disease was diagnosed per American Thyroid Association guidelines. EDTA tubes received 7.5 to 9 milliliters of drawn peripheral blood. V lost 5 bases and J lost 10, with 15 bases in between. From germline, CDR1 is DFQATT and CDR2 SNEGSKA (reference sequence). CDR3 length equals 13 residues. Building the TCR beta libraries relied on iRepertoire HTBI primers, and CDR3 regions underwent Arm-PCR. Using its own MiXCR run on the multiplex PCR reads, TCRdb lists one record per CDR3 protein. The sample records around 460,000 distinct CDR3 sequences, 20% to 25% being singletons. Findings and caveats of the study: Under persistent disease, TRBV28, TRBJ1-2 and TRBJ2-5 were used preferentially.

This TCR derives from a female donor with Graves disease. The sample in question was peripheral blood mononuclear cells (PBMCs), obtained when the disease was refractory, from a patient treated with antithyroid drugs. The chain joins TRBV20-1 to TRBJ1-6, with a possible D match to TRBD1 (5 bases). The chain's CDR3 is CSAPGLGGSPLHF. CDR3 in DNA: TGCAGTGCTCCCGGACTCGGGGGATCACCCCTCCACTTT.